This T cell receptor (beta chain) was captured by sequencing in a study of type 1 and type 2 diabetes patients. Looking at the study overall: Participants included type 1 and type 2 diabetes patients plus nondiabetic controls. Study results and caveats: Some HECs seen only in T1D might also appear in more T2D or control samples. In type 2 diabetes, highly-expanded CD4+ clones took a median around 4% of reads. Both CD4+ and CD8+ type 2 diabetes repertoires showed significantly higher diversity than type 1.

This clonotype was recorded a few times. Its antigen is not known. PCR was run on genomic DNA. Multiplex PCR with 30 forward and 13 reverse primers amplified the TCR beta CDR3. TCRdb reanalysed the multiplex PCR reads using MiXCR and keeps one entry per CDR3 protein. The data show fewer than 300,000 distinct CDR3 sequences, around 47% seen once. Germline V lookup: CDR1 GTSNPN, CDR2 SVGIG (reference sequence). The V end lost 0 bases, the J end lost 1 base, and 13 bases lay between the germline ends. The CDR3 extends over 15 amino acids. The clonotype originates from a man between 18 and 29 years old with type 2 diabetes. The chain has TRBV30 and TRBJ2-7; the D is unclear. What was sequenced was peripheral blood mononuclear cells (PBMCs). The chain's CDR3 is CAWSVGGLSSYEQYF. The CDR3 nucleotides read TGTGCCTGGAGTGTTGGTGGTCTCAGTTCCTACGAGCAGTACTTC.